One sample yielded the 15 T cell receptor beta chains listed below, sequenced in a study of PD-L1 blockade in urothelial cancer. Profiled with immunoSEQ multiplex PCR; TCRdb holds only in-frame clones, not every one. The sample holds more than 90,000 clones, approximately 87% seen once. Noted time point: peripheral blood 6 weeks after treatment start. The material was PBMCs, obtained around atezolizumab (anti-PD-L1) treatment. Receptors were obtained from a man between 70 and 80 years old with urothelial cancer.

The V and J genes are TRBV5-6 and TRBJ2-5; TRBD2 matches 9 bases. This CDR3 region has 16 residues. J gave up 1 base and V 0 bases, and 4 bases lay outside the gene matches. Germline V gene data show CDR1 as SGHDT and CDR2 as YYEEEE. In nucleotides, the CDR3 is TGTGCCAGCAGCTTGGTTGGCGGGAGGGCCCAAGAGACCCAGTACTTC. It encodes CASSLVGGRAQETQYF.

This clone was counted between two and nine times. This chain links TRBV12-5 with TRBJ1-1; the D gene is possibly TRBD1 (5 bases). Germline lookup yields CDR1 LGHNT and CDR2 FRNRAP. The CDR3 runs 14 residues. Trimming stripped 2 bases from V and 4 bases from J, with 11 bases between. The CDR3 coding sequence is TGTGCTAGTGGTTTGCAGGCGGGGGTCACTGAAGCTTTCTTT. It yields the protein CASGLQAGVTEAFF.

The rearrangement links TRBV7-8 to TRBJ1-4; 8 nucleotides align to TRBD1. CDR3 size: 16 residues. The V and J ends lost 5 bases and 4 bases, in that order; junction bases with no gene match: 9. The germline V gene encodes CDR1 SGHVS and CDR2 FQNEAQ. In DNA form, the CDR3 reads TGTGCCAGCAGCCCTCGGACAGGGCAAAATAATGAAAAACTGTTTTTT. As protein: CASSPRTGQNNEKLFF. The full variable domain, with the rest looked up from reference TRBV7-8 and TRBJ1-4, is GAGVSQSPRYKVAKRGQDVALRCDPISGHVSLFWYQQALGQGPEFLTYFQNEAQLDKSGLPSDRFFAERPEGSVSTLKIQRTQQEDSAVYLCASSPRTGQNNEKLFFGSGTQLSVL.

This chain uses TRBV5-4 with TRBJ2-7; 9 bases map to TRBD1. The germline gives CDR1 SGHNT, CDR2 YYREEE (reference sequence). V trimming: 4 bases; J trimming: 4 bases; junction bases outside the gene matches: 12. The CDR3 totals 16 residues. CDR3 sequence: CASSASMGQGPYEQYF. The CDR3 region has the DNA TGTGCCAGCAGCGCATCGATGGGACAGGGCCCTTACGAGCAGTACTTC.

The J gene is TRBJ2-1, the V gene TRBV6-6; the D is unclear. Germline V gene lookup returns CDR1 MNHNY and CDR2 SVGAGI (reference sequence). The CDR3 length is 13 residues. V was trimmed by 7 bases and J by 8 bases, leaving 15 bases between them. This CDR3 reads CASNRNMGDEQFF. DNA for the CDR3: TGTGCCAGCAACCGTAATATGGGCGATGAGCAGTTCTTC.

The gene calls are TRBV11-2 and TRBJ2-5, with TRBD1 matching over 8 bases. J was trimmed by 4 bases and V by 5 bases; bases with no gene match: 18. Germline CDR1 and CDR2: SGHAT and FQNNGV. This CDR3 is built from 18 residues. The CDR3 protein is CASSPGPRRTGSVETQYF. Written as DNA, the CDR3 is TGTGCCAGCAGCCCCGGCCCGCGGAGGACAGGGTCGGTAGAGACCCAGTACTTC.

This clone was seen a few times. The J gene is TRBJ2-1, the V gene TRBV19; the D is unclear. The CDR3 has 14 residues. The germline CDR1 and CDR2 sequences are LNHDA and SQIVND (reference sequence). V was clipped by 1 base and J by 6 bases, with 10 bases between them. The CDR3 spells CASSIGTARNEQFF. The CDR3 bases are TGTGCCAGTAGTATAGGAACAGCCCGCAATGAGCAGTTCTTC.

V usage is TRBV11-1 and J usage is TRBJ2-3; 8 positions agree with TRBD1. The ends lost 6 bases at V and 5 bases at J; junction bases unmatched: 7. Germline values: CDR1 SGHAT, CDR2 FQDESV (reference sequence). The CDR3 length is 14 residues. DNA for the CDR3: TGTGCCAGCAGTCTCGGACAGGGACAAGATACGCAGTATTTT. It yields the protein CASSLGQGQDTQYF. The variable domain in full, with the rest retrieved from reference TRBV11-1 and TRBJ2-3, is EAEVAQSPRYKITEKSQAVAFWCDPISGHATLYWYRQILGQGPELLVQFQDESVVDDSQLPKDRFSAERLKGVDSTLKIQPAELGDSAMYLCASSLGQGQDTQYFGPGTRLTVL.

This chain links TRBV5-4 with TRBJ1-2; 8 nucleotides align to TRBD1. Germline assignment: CDR1 SGHNT and CDR2 YYREEE (reference sequence). The CDR3 consists of 16 residues. V was clipped by 1 base and J by 4 bases; unmatched bases: 9. The CDR3 here is CASSLYETGDFYGYTF. In DNA, the CDR3 is TGTGCCAGCAGCTTGTATGAGACAGGGGATTTCTATGGCTACACCTTC.

The chain couples TRBV5-1 to TRBJ2-1; no clear D gene. Between the trimmed V and J ends, which lost 3 bases and 0 bases, there was a span of 10 bases. In germline, CDR1 is SGHRS, CDR2 YFSETQ. The CDR3 length is 15 residues. The CDR3 region has the DNA TGCGCCAGCAGCTCGGTAGCAAGCTCCTACAATGAGCAGTTCTTC. Its protein product is CASSSVASSYNEQFF.

This sequence joins TRBV7-9 and TRBJ2-1, with 10 bases that match TRBD2. CDR3 length equals 15 residues. The ends lost 4 bases at V and 7 bases at J; junction bases unmatched: 7. In germline, CDR1 is SEHNR, CDR2 FQNEAQ (reference sequence). The CDR3: CASSSSGSVGNEQFF. The CDR3, as DNA: TGTGCCAGCAGCTCTAGCGGGAGTGTTGGTAATGAGCAGTTCTTC.

The chain has TRBV9 and TRBJ2-3; TRBD2 aligns across 7 bases. This CDR3 is 15 amino acids long. With V trimmed by 2 bases and J by 4 bases, 7 bases remained unmatched. Germline V CDR1 and CDR2: SGDLS, YYNGEE. In DNA, the CDR3 is TGTGCCAGCAGCGTTCGGGGGAGGGAGGCAGATACGCAGTATTTT. This sequence encodes CASSVRGREADTQYF.

The chain joins TRBV30 to TRBJ2-3, with 7 nucleotides matching TRBD2. The V gene's germline CDR1 is GTSNPN and CDR2 SVGIG (reference sequence). J lost 3 bases, V lost 0 bases, and 9 bases had no gene match. The CDR3 runs 16 residues. The CDR3: CAWSVMASGLTDTQYF. The CDR3 DNA is TGTGCCTGGAGTGTCATGGCTAGCGGCTTGACAGATACGCAGTATTTT.

This chain connects TRBV7-9 to TRBJ2-3; perhaps TRBD1 as D (6 bases). The length of the CDR3 is 15 residues. Trimming shortened V by 4 bases and J by 2 bases, and 13 bases separated the two germline ends. Germline CDR1 SEHNR, CDR2 FQNEAQ (reference sequence). Written as DNA, the CDR3 is TGTGCCAGCAGCTCGAGACAGGAATCCACAGATACGCAGTATTTT. Amino acids: CASSSRQESTDTQYF.

The chain combines TRBV5-4 with TRBJ2-2; D is ambiguous. Germline-derived CDR1 and CDR2 are SGHNT and YYREEE (reference sequence). This CDR3 is 12 amino acids long. The ends were cut back, 5 bases at V and 5 bases at J, with 7 bases in the middle. Here the CDR3 DNA reads TGTGCCAGCAGTTACTATACCGGGGAGCTGTTTTTT. It translates to CASSYYTGELFF.